These 2 T cell receptor beta chains came from one sample sequenced in a study of T cell changes during pregnancy in multiple sclerosis (dated by TCRdb to about 2019). Library construction relied on the immunoSEQ multiplex PCR assay. As stored in TCRdb, this immuneACCESS dataset retains in-frame rearrangements with V and J assigned. A fraction of the clones does not appear; measured against another copy, unresolved V genes explain less than half of the discrepancy, and the remainder lacks a known reason. This sample gives 50,000 or so clones in total; 85% to 95% of them show up just once. The top ten clonotypes cover 0.74% of the sample. The specimen was CD4+ T cells from peripheral blood mononuclear cells, collected in the third trimester of pregnancy. These receptors were obtained from a female donor with multiple sclerosis, enrolled in a pregnancy study.

The CDR3: CASSLGQRGDTGELFF. The CDR3 nucleotides read TGTGCCAGCAGCTTAGGCCAGCGGGGGGACACCGGGGAGCTGTTTTTT. The V and J genes are TRBV7-2 and TRBJ2-2; 9 bases are shared with TRBD2. CDR1 is SGHTA, CDR2 FQGNSA, per germline. The CDR3 contains 16 residues. The ends lost 1 base at V and 3 bases at J; junction bases unmatched: 3. Together with reference TRBV7-2 and TRBJ2-2, the CDR3 gives the full variable domain: GAGVSQSPSNKVTEKGKDVELRCDPISGHTALYWYRQSLGQGLEFLIYFQGNSAPDKSGLPSDRFSAERTGGSVSTLTIQRTQQEDSAVYLCASSLGQRGDTGELFFGEGSRLTVL.

The chain's CDR3 is CASSQDGKIYYEQYF. CDR3 DNA sequence: TGCGCCAGCAGTCAAGACGGGAAGATATACTACGAGCAGTACTTC. This chain connects TRBV23-1 to TRBJ2-7, with D tentatively TRBD2 (5 bases). TRBV23-1 falls under the ORF class, with uncertain function. The CDR3 covers 15 residues. V lost 2 bases and J 3 bases, leaving 14 bases between the germline ends.